These 3 T cell receptor beta chains were sequenced from one sample in a study of cytomegalovirus exposure and HLA in healthy donors. The PCR used 60 Vbeta and 13 Jbeta primers. Measured with immunoSEQ multiplex PCR; TCRdb has only the in-frame clones, and not every one. The repertoire holds some 120,000 clones, approximately 78% seen once, with 8% to 8.5% in the top ten. Sequenced material: PBMCs. All receptors derive from a woman aged 40 to 50 in good health and CMV-seropositive.

The rearrangement joins TRBV7-3 to TRBJ1-6; TRBD1 is a possible D gene (6 bases). Trimming stripped 5 bases from V and 7 bases from J, with 9 bases between. Germline V gives CDR1 SGHTA, CDR2 FQGTGA. The CDR3 runs 13 residues. The CDR3 loop is CASSKTGNSPLHF. The CDR3 coding sequence is TGTGCCAGCAGCAAAACAGGGAATTCACCCCTCCACTTT.

The J gene is TRBJ2-7, the V gene TRBV5-1; TRBD1 might be the D (6 bases). The ends were cut back, 2 bases at V and 5 bases at J, with 14 bases in the middle. Germline lookup yields CDR1 SGHRS and CDR2 YFSETQ. The CDR3 contains 14 residues. The CDR3 sequence is CASSFPGEWDEQYF. CDR3 nucleotide sequence: TGCGCCAGCAGCTTCCCAGGGGAATGGGACGAGCAGTACTTC.

V usage is TRBV12-5 and J usage is TRBJ1-5; D not certain. Germline V gene data show CDR1 as LGHNT and CDR2 as FRNRAP. The CDR3 is made up of 14 amino acids. V lost 3 bases and J 2 bases, leaving 8 bases between the germline ends. This CDR3 is CASGFAYGNQPQHF. CDR3 bases: TGTGCTAGTGGTTTCGCCTACGGCAATCAGCCCCAGCATTTT.